Each of the 21 T cell receptor beta chains below was sequenced from the same sample in a study of cytomegalovirus exposure and HLA in healthy donors. The PCR made use of 60 Vbeta and 13 Jbeta primers. Assay used: immunoSEQ multiplex PCR; TCRdb lists only in-frame clones, some missing. This table has 150,000 to 200,000 clones, around 84% appearing once. Sequenced: PBMCs. Receptors originate from a man aged 18-30 years in good health and CMV-seropositive.

This rearrangement joins TRBV7-2 to TRBJ1-6; a possible D gene is TRBD1 (6 bases). Germline assignment: CDR1 SGHTA and CDR2 FQGNSA. The germline V and J ends were trimmed by 0 bases and 6 bases, with 15 bases remaining between them. The length of the CDR3 is 17 residues. The CDR3 sequence is CASSLAGGRTANSPLHF. As DNA, the CDR3 is TGTGCCAGCAGCTTAGCGGGGGGGCGGACTGCTAATTCACCCCTCCACTTT.

The chain uses TRBV2 and TRBJ2-1; 10 positions match TRBD1. Germline lookup yields CDR1 SNHLY and CDR2 FYNNEI. The ends lost 4 bases at V and 9 bases at J; junction bases unmatched: 9. This CDR3 spans 15 amino acids. The CDR3 region is CASSGGTGVPSEQFF. The CDR3 DNA reads as TGTGCCAGCAGTGGCGGGACAGGGGTCCCCAGTGAGCAGTTCTTC.

This chain links TRBV9 with TRBJ2-3, with D possibly being TRBD1 (6 bases). Germline V gives CDR1 SGDLS, CDR2 YYNGEE. The CDR3 spans 17 residues. V was trimmed by 4 bases and J by 2 bases, leaving 20 bases between them. The CDR3 sequence is CASSFRPGTKNTDTQYF. The CDR3 bases are TGTGCCAGCAGCTTTAGACCCGGGACAAAAAACACAGATACGCAGTATTTT.

The rearrangement joins TRBV7-8 to TRBJ1-5; maybe TRBD1 (5 bases). The germline V and J ends were trimmed by 5 bases and 0 bases, with 8 bases remaining between them. This CDR3 is 14 amino acids long. Germline V gives CDR1 SGHVS, CDR2 FQNEAQ. CDR3 in DNA: TGTGCCAGCAGCGTGGGACTTAGCAATCAGCCCCAGCATTTT. As protein: CASSVGLSNQPQHF.

The chain couples TRBV19 to TRBJ2-7, with 9 nucleotides matching TRBD1. The CDR3 has 14 residues. The germline CDR1 and CDR2 sequences are LNHDA and SQIVND (reference sequence). Losses at the gene ends were 6 bases for V and 1 base for J; bases not matched to a gene: 4. The chain's CDR3 is CASRGTGTSYEQYF. The CDR3 DNA is TGTGCCAGTAGGGGGACAGGGACATCCTACGAGCAGTACTTC.

This clone was picked up a small number of times. This chain uses TRBV6-1 with TRBJ2-1; the D gene is possibly TRBD1 (6 bases). Trimming removed 8 bases from V and 8 bases from J, with 13 bases in between. Germline V gene lookup returns CDR1 MNHNS and CDR2 SASEGT. This CDR3 has 12 amino acids. Here the CDR3 DNA reads TGTGCCAGCCGTCCCACAGGGTATGAGCAGTTCTTC. This gives the protein CASRPTGYEQFF.

Details on this clone: The sample contains more than one DNA sequence encoding this CDR3. The V call is TRBV6-5, the J call TRBJ1-5; 7 bases align to TRBD1. The CDR3 contains 15 residues. V shed 2 bases and J 2 bases; nucleotides not matched to a gene: 3. Per the germline V gene, CDR1 is MNHEY and CDR2 is SVGAGI. In nucleotides, the CDR3 is TGTGCCAGCAGTTACGCCGGGACAGGCAATCAGCCCCAGCATTTT. It translates to CASSYAGTGNQPQHF.

The CDR3 here is CASRYGQGNQPQHF. CDR3 bases: TGTGCCAGCCGCTATGGACAGGGCAATCAGCCCCAGCATTTT. This sequence joins TRBV2 and TRBJ1-5, with 7 bases identical to TRBD1. The J segment lost 2 bases and the V segment lost 8 bases, leaving 6 bases of the junction unmatched. The CDR3 spans 14 residues. Germline V gene sequence: CDR1 SNHLY, CDR2 FYNNEI.

The chain is built from TRBV5-4 and TRBJ2-7, with 7 bases fitting TRBD1. Per the germline V gene, CDR1 is SGHNT and CDR2 is YYREEE (reference sequence). This CDR3 is 14 amino acids long. V was pared by 3 bases and J by 2 bases, with 5 bases of the junction left unmatched. CDR3 coding DNA: TGTGCCAGCAGCTCCCACGACAGGGCCTACGAGCAGTACTTC. Amino acid sequence: CASSSHDRAYEQYF.

This chain connects TRBV10-3 to TRBJ2-2; D not resolved. V was clipped by 0 bases and J by 4 bases, with 9 bases between them. Germline-derived CDR1 and CDR2 are ENHRY and SYGVKD. There are 15 residues in the CDR3. CDR3 protein: CAISESYSFTGELFF. The CDR3 coding sequence is TGTGCCATCAGTGAGTCGTACAGTTTCACCGGGGAGCTGTTTTTT.

V is TRBV10-3 and J is TRBJ2-1, with 11 positions matching TRBD2. The V gene end was trimmed by 10 bases and the J gene end by 8 bases; junction bases not matched to a gene: 7. The CDR3 has 13 residues. The germline V gene encodes CDR1 ENHRY and CDR2 SYGVKD. CDR3 DNA sequence: TGTGCCACCCTAGCGGGGGGATCGGATGAGCAGTTCTTC. Encoded protein: CATLAGGSDEQFF.

The V call is TRBV7-8, the J call TRBJ1-1; D is unclear. The CDR3 length is 14 residues. V lost 5 bases, J lost 4 bases, and 14 bases lay in between. Germline V CDR1 and CDR2: SGHVS, FQNEAQ. CDR3 DNA sequence: TGTGCCAGCAGCCACATGGAGGGATCCACTGAAGCTTTCTTT. Translation: CASSHMEGSTEAFF.

Here the CDR3 reads CASRTTGAGYTF. The CDR3 DNA reads TGTGCCAGCAGGACGACAGGGGCCGGCTACACCTTC. V and J are TRBV9 and TRBJ1-2; 8 positions agree with TRBD1. The CDR3 loop spans 12 amino acids. Germline V gives CDR1 SGDLS, CDR2 YYNGEE. The junction had 5 bases not matched to a gene; V was cut back by 5 bases and J by 8 bases.

The genes are TRBV5-1 and TRBJ2-3; weak D call: TRBD2 (5 bases). Germline V gene lookup returns CDR1 SGHRS and CDR2 YFSETQ. V was clipped by 1 base and J by 2 bases, with 11 bases between them. This CDR3 region has 15 residues. CDR3 in DNA: TGCGCCAGCAGCTTGTCAGAGGGCCTCACAGATACGCAGTATTTT. This sequence encodes CASSLSEGLTDTQYF.

The chain is built from TRBV6-5 and TRBJ1-3; D uncertain. The CDR3 is 14 residues long. Germline V gene sequence: CDR1 MNHEY, CDR2 SVGAGI. Trimming removed 6 bases from V and 2 bases from J, with 11 bases in between. The CDR3 sequence is CASRSGGAGNTIYF. DNA of the CDR3: TGTGCCAGCAGATCCGGCGGGGCTGGAAACACCATATATTTT.

The rearrangement uses TRBV6-5 and TRBJ1-2; 8 bases align to TRBD1. This CDR3 region has 15 residues. Germline V gene lookup returns CDR1 MNHEY and CDR2 SVGAGI. V shed 6 bases, J shed 8 bases, and the junction held 14 bases outside the gene matches. The CDR3 sequence: CASSYKDRARRGYTF. CDR3 bases: TGTGCCAGCAGCTACAAGGACAGGGCCCGGCGCGGCTACACCTTC.

V and J are TRBV7-9 and TRBJ1-3, with D unclear. The CDR3 has 15 amino acids. Germline lookup yields CDR1 SEHNR and CDR2 FQNEAQ (reference sequence). V lost 5 bases and J 0 bases, leaving 11 bases between the germline ends. This chain's CDR3 is CASSQQSTSGNTIYF. The DNA for the CDR3 is TGTGCCAGCAGCCAACAGTCTACCTCTGGAAACACCATATATTTT.

V usage is TRBV7-8 and J usage is TRBJ1-1; no reliable D call. Germline V CDR1 and CDR2: SGHVS, FQNEAQ. V lost 4 bases, J lost 0 bases, and 12 bases lay in between. The CDR3 runs 15 residues. The CDR3 coding sequence is TGTGCCAGCAGCTCACCCGGGTTCATGAACACTGAAGCTTTCTTT. The encoded protein is CASSSPGFMNTEAFF.

The J gene is TRBJ2-5, the V gene TRBV9; TRBD1 might be the D (5 bases). The J call may be incorrect, as the DNA end agrees better with TRBJ2-7. CDR1 SGDLS and CDR2 YYNGEE come from the germline V gene. The CDR3 runs to 15 residues. CDR3 amino acids: CASSVVCPGLYEQYF. DNA of the CDR3: TGTGCCAGCAGCGTAGTTTGCCCAGGGCTCTACGAGCAGTACTTC.

This clone has just one count. The genes are TRBV15 and TRBJ2-7, with a tentative D call TRBD2 (5 bases). CDR1 and CDR2 (germline): LNHNV, YYDKDF (reference sequence). CDR3 size: 12 residues. V lost 0 bases to trimming and J lost 7 bases, with 7 bases between them. CDR3 amino acids: CATSRDPGEQYF. CDR3 bases: TGTGCCACCAGCAGAGATCCGGGAGAGCAGTACTTC.

The chain employs TRBV2 and TRBJ2-7; possibly TRBD2 for D (5 bases). CDR1 SNHLY and CDR2 FYNNEI come from the germline V gene. The CDR3 extends over 14 amino acids. The V end lost 0 bases, the J end lost 9 bases, and 15 bases lay between the germline ends. CDR3 in DNA: TGTGCCAGCAGTGAAGCGCTTCGGATAAGCGGGCAGTACTTC. Its protein product is CASSEALRISGQYF. The full variable domain, completed using reference TRBV2 and TRBJ2-7, is EPEVTQTPSHQVTQMGQEVILRCVPISNHLYFYWYRQILGQKVEFLVSFYNNEISEKSEIFDDQFSVERPDGSNFTLKIRSTKLEDSAMYFCASSEALRISGQYFGPGTRLTVT.